The 28 T cell receptor beta chains below all came from one sample that was sequenced in a study of shared clonotypes between healthy human individuals (dated by TCRdb to about 2020). The library was built by means of the immunoSEQ multiplex PCR assay. This is the immuneACCESS table as TCRdb keeps it, with only in-frame sequences that have V and J called. A part of the clones is gone; compared with another copy, unresolved V genes explain less than half, and the rest is unexplained. This sample has around 2.1 million clones in its table, and roughly 95% of those were observed once. Approximately 0.13% of the sample goes to the ten largest clones. Material: naive CD4+ T cells sorted from blood. Read against the paper, the sample's cell subset or site label means: CD45RA+ positively selected. The receptor source for this set is a man aged 18 to 35 in good health.

This chain links TRBV6-1 with TRBJ2-3; no reliable D call. The CDR3 spans 15 residues. The V end was cut by 1 base, the J end by 0 bases, with 8 bases between. Germline V gives CDR1 MNHNS, CDR2 SASEGT. The CDR3 DNA reads as TGTGCCAGCAGTGAAGGACCGTTAAGCACAGATACGCAGTATTTT. This sequence encodes CASSEGPLSTDTQYF.

This clone has just one count. Within the sample, other DNA sequences also encode this same CDR3. CDR3: CASSLRRTDTQYF. CDR3 in DNA: TGTGCCAGCAGCCTCAGGAGGACAGATACGCAGTATTTT. This chain joins TRBV7-2 and TRBJ2-3; weak D call: TRBD2 (5 bases). The germline V gene has CDR1 SGHTA and CDR2 FQGNSA. Trimming pared 5 bases from V and 3 bases from J, leaving 9 bases between. CDR3 length: 13 amino acids.

For the CDR3, the DNA is TGCGCCAGCAGTGAGAGGACCTACGAGCAGTACTTC. Encoded protein: CASSERTYEQYF. The chain joins TRBV10-1 to TRBJ2-7; D gene uncertain. This CDR3 region has 12 residues. V lost 2 bases and J 2 bases, leaving 4 bases between the germline ends. Germline-derived CDR1 and CDR2 are WNHNN and SYGVQD (reference sequence).

Worth noting for this clone: At the DNA level, this CDR3 is encoded by other sequences in the same sample as well. This chain uses TRBV7-2 with TRBJ2-1; 15 positions match TRBD2. The CDR3 spans 16 residues. Trimming at V came to 3 bases and at J to 5 bases, leaving 2 bases not matched to a gene. Germline V gene data show CDR1 as SGHTA and CDR2 as FQGNSA. The CDR3 nucleotides read TGTGCCAGCAGCTTGGGACTAGCGGGGGGCCACAATGAGCAGTTCTTC. This codes for CASSLGLAGGHNEQFF.

A word on this clone: The germline gene is not matched at one end of the junction; a read error may be the cause. The sample carries other DNA sequences with the same CDR3. The rearrangement joins TRBV7-7 to TRBJ2-2; D is undetermined. CDR1 and CDR2 (germline): SSHAT, FNYEAQ (reference sequence). This CDR3 spans 12 amino acids. The CDR3 region is CASSLGTGELFF. CDR3 in DNA: TGTGCTAGCAGCTTAGGTACCGGGGAGCTGTTTTTT.

As regards this clone: Additional DNA sequences in this sample encode the identical CDR3. The V gene is TRBV5-1, the J gene TRBJ1-6; D unclear. The ends were cut back, 0 bases at V and 4 bases at J, with 2 bases in the middle. Germline values: CDR1 SGHRS, CDR2 YFSETQ. This CDR3 spans 13 amino acids. CDR3 nucleotides: TGCGCCAGCAGCTTGGGTTATAATTCACCCCTCCACTTT. Translating gives CASSLGYNSPLHF. The full variable domain, with the rest looked up from reference TRBV5-1 and TRBJ1-6, is KAGVTQTPRYLIKTRGQQVTLSCSPISGHRSVSWYQQTPGQGLQFLFEYFSETQRNKGNFPGRFSGRQFSNSRSEMNVSTLELGDSALYLCASSLGYNSPLHFGNGTRLTVT.

The CDR3 DNA follows: TGTGCCAGCTCACCAGAGGCTACCACAGATACGCAGTATTTT. Translation: CASSPEATTDTQYF. This sequence joins TRBV18 and TRBJ2-3; D not resolved. Germline lookup yields CDR1 KGHSH and CDR2 LQKENI. Deletions cut 2 bases from V and 2 bases from J, with 8 bases between. There are 14 residues in the CDR3. Complete variable domain (other parts from reference TRBV18 and TRBJ2-3): NAGVMQNPRHLVRRRGQEARLRCSPMKGHSHVYWYRQLPEEGLKFMVYLQKENIIDESGMPKERFSAEFPKEGPSILRIQQVVRGDSAAYFCASSPEATTDTQYFGPGTRLTVL.

V gene TRBV4-2 combines with J gene TRBJ2-5; a possible D gene is TRBD2 (6 bases). Trimming shortened V by 0 bases and J by 3 bases, and 17 bases separated the two germline ends. From germline, CDR1 is LGHNA and CDR2 YNFKEQ. This CDR3 spans 17 amino acids. CDR3 nucleotide sequence: TGTGCCAGCAGCCAAGATCGGGGTAGCGGTCTCGAAGAGACCCAGTACTTC. Residues: CASSQDRGSGLEETQYF.

The chain recombines TRBV6-5 with TRBJ1-1; TRBD1 agrees at 9 bases. Germline assignment: CDR1 MNHEY and CDR2 SVGAGI. Trimming cost V 5 bases and J 4 bases; bases outside gene matches: 5. The CDR3 runs 14 residues. In nucleotides, the CDR3 is TGTGCCAGCAGTGGACAGGGGAAGAGCACTGAAGCTTTCTTT. It specifies CASSGQGKSTEAFF.

The rearrangement links TRBV28 to TRBJ1-4; tentative D call: TRBD1 (5 bases). The germline V gene encodes CDR1 MDHEN and CDR2 SYDVKM. The CDR3 consists of 13 residues. The V and J ends lost 10 bases and 10 bases respectively, with 19 bases between them. CDR3 sequence: CATIRDGRGKLFF. In nucleotides, the CDR3 is TGTGCCACCATCCGGGACGGGCGGGGAAAACTGTTTTTT. Supplemented by reference TRBV28 and TRBJ1-4, the full variable domain reads DVKVTQSSRYLVKRTGEKVFLECVQDMDHENMFWYRQDPGLGLRLIYFSYDVKMKEKGDIPEGYSVSREKKERFSLILESASTNQTSMYLCATIRDGRGKLFFGSGTQLSVL.

The CDR3 bases are TGCGCCAGCAGCTCCCGGGACAGTATGGAATATGAAAAACTGTTTTTT. Residues: CASSSRDSMEYEKLFF. This chain uses TRBV5-1 with TRBJ1-4; 7 bases agree with TRBD1. With V trimmed by 3 bases and J by 6 bases, 11 bases remained unmatched. CDR3 length: 16 amino acids. Germline values: CDR1 SGHRS, CDR2 YFSETQ.

The chain has TRBV19 and TRBJ1-2; D is possibly TRBD1 (5 bases). CDR1 is LNHDA and CDR2 is SQIVND in the germline V gene (reference sequence). V was clipped by 5 bases and J by 4 bases, with 17 bases between them. This CDR3 is 15 amino acids long. The CDR3: CASSAPGRGVYGYTF. Here the CDR3 DNA reads TGTGCCAGTAGTGCACCGGGACGCGGGGTCTATGGCTACACCTTC.

The V and J genes are TRBV7-2 and TRBJ1-5; D is unclear. The CDR3 totals 12 residues. The V end was cut by 1 base, the J end by 6 bases, with 4 bases between. In germline, CDR1 is SGHTA, CDR2 FQGNSA. The CDR3 DNA is TGTGCCAGCAGCTTAGGGACTCAGCCCCAGCATTTT. Residues: CASSLGTQPQHF.

This chain connects TRBV6-5 to TRBJ2-2, with 9 bases fitting TRBD1. There are 15 residues in the CDR3. Germline V lookup: CDR1 MNHEY, CDR2 SVGAGI. V lost 2 bases and J lost 6; bases outside the gene matches: 4. The CDR3 sequence is CASSYGTGSAGELFF. Here the CDR3 DNA reads TGTGCCAGCAGTTACGGGACAGGGTCGGCCGGGGAGCTGTTTTTT.

In its sample, this clone was seen once. The chain joins TRBV28 to TRBJ1-2; D gene uncertain. The CDR3 sequence is 14 residues long. The V end lost 7 bases, the J end lost 1 base, and 13 bases lay between the germline ends. Germline lookup yields CDR1 MDHEN and CDR2 SYDVKM. The CDR3 protein is CASKYGTLNYGYTF. As DNA, the CDR3 is TGTGCCAGCAAGTATGGCACTCTTAACTATGGCTACACCTTC.

The chain carries TRBV5-6 and TRBJ2-7, with D possibly called TRBD1 or TRBD2 (5 bases each). Trimming left V 5 bases short and J 4 bases short, with 16 bases between. This CDR3 has 14 residues. Germline V gene data show CDR1 as SGHDT and CDR2 as YYEEEE. The DNA of the CDR3 is TGTGCCAGCAGTACTAGGGACGGTGGGTACGAGCAGTACTTC. Encoded protein: CASSTRDGGYEQYF.

The V gene is TRBV19, the J gene TRBJ1-5, with D possibly TRBD1 on 6 matching bases. Trimming took 5 bases from V and 0 from J, leaving 11 bases between them. CDR3 length: 15 amino acids. Germline V gene sequence: CDR1 LNHDA, CDR2 SQIVND (reference sequence). In DNA form, the CDR3 reads TGTGCCAGTAGTTACGGACAGAATAGCAATCAGCCCCAGCATTTT. It yields the protein CASSYGQNSNQPQHF.

The rearrangement links TRBV10-3 to TRBJ1-3; D might be TRBD1 (6 bases). Germline assignment: CDR1 ENHRY and CDR2 SYGVKD. V dropped 11 bases and J dropped 1 base, with 18 bases sitting between them. The length of the CDR3 is 15 residues. In DNA, the CDR3 is TGTGCCGCCAGCTGGGACACCCTTTCTGGAAACACCATATATTTT. Translating gives CAASWDTLSGNTIYF.

The genes are TRBV15 and TRBJ1-2; D might be TRBD1 (5 bases). Germline assignment: CDR1 LNHNV and CDR2 YYDKDF (reference sequence). The CDR3 is made up of 13 amino acids. The germline V and J ends were trimmed by 2 bases and 8 bases, with 12 bases remaining between them. The CDR3 DNA is TGTGCCACCAGCAGACCCCCGGGGCTCGGCTACACCTTC. This sequence encodes CATSRPPGLGYTF.

This chain joins TRBV10-3 and TRBJ1-6, with D unclear. CDR3 size: 14 residues. Trimming cost V 3 bases and J 6 bases, with 9 bases left between them. Germline values: CDR1 ENHRY, CDR2 SYGVKD. DNA of the CDR3: TGTGCCATCAGTGACTGGACCCTTAATTCACCCCTCCACTTT. This sequence encodes CAISDWTLNSPLHF.

V and J are TRBV30 and TRBJ2-7; D remains ambiguous. V lost 5 bases, J lost 3 bases, and 11 bases lay in between. Germline values: CDR1 GTSNPN, CDR2 SVGIG (reference sequence). This CDR3 contains 12 residues. The CDR3 DNA reads TGTGCCTGGCGGACGGCAAACTACGAGCAGTACTTC. This encodes CAWRTANYEQYF.

The chain is built from TRBV25-1 and TRBJ2-1, with 7 positions matching TRBD2. Unmatched junction bases numbered 10, after V lost 3 bases and J lost 2 bases. CDR1 is MGHDK, CDR2 SYGVNS, per germline. The CDR3 length is 17 residues. Here the CDR3 reads CASSDRGGGSPYNEQFF. The CDR3 DNA follows: TGTGCCAGCAGTGACCGGGGTGGCGGGAGTCCCTACAATGAGCAGTTCTTC.

The gene calls are TRBV6-1 and TRBJ1-4; D is perhaps TRBD1 (5 bases). With 4 bases removed from V and 3 bases from J, the gap between germline ends came to 12 bases. The CDR3 extends over 15 amino acids. Per the germline V gene, CDR1 is MNHNS and CDR2 is SASEGT. CDR3 coding DNA: TGTGCCAGCAGTGGGGGGGAGGCAGCTAATGAAAAACTGTTTTTT. Translation gives CASSGGEAANEKLFF.

The V and J genes are TRBV27 and TRBJ1-5; no reliable D call. V was clipped by 3 bases and J by 7 bases, with 10 bases between them. The CDR3 sequence is 13 residues long. Germline CDR1 MNHEY, CDR2 SMNVEV (reference sequence). CDR3 sequence reads: CASSFQLNQPQHF. The DNA of the CDR3 is TGTGCCAGCAGTTTCCAGTTAAACCAGCCCCAGCATTTT.

The chain carries TRBV4-1 and TRBJ2-7; unclear D gene. Trimming took 0 bases from V and 3 from J, leaving 15 bases between them. The germline V gene encodes CDR1 MGHRA and CDR2 YSYEKL. The CDR3 sequence is 16 residues long. CDR3 sequence reads: CASSQEPIPLFYEQYF. CDR3 sequence (DNA): TGCGCCAGCAGCCAAGAACCCATCCCTCTATTCTACGAGCAGTACTTC.

CDR3 sequence: CASSAARWGDEQYF. Here the CDR3 DNA reads TGTGCCAGCAGCGCCGCCAGGTGGGGAGACGAGCAGTACTTC. This chain links TRBV7-9 with TRBJ2-7, with D tentatively TRBD2 (5 bases). Germline-derived CDR1 and CDR2 are SEHNR and FQNEAQ (reference sequence). The CDR3 loop spans 14 amino acids. V dropped 5 bases and J dropped 5 bases, with 16 bases sitting between them.

The table lists this clone with a count of one. The chain links TRBV6-5 to TRBJ2-2, with D maybe TRBD1 (5 bases). Germline-derived CDR1 and CDR2 are MNHEY and SVGAGI. The V end lost 6 bases, the J end lost 7 bases, and 6 bases lay between the germline ends. This CDR3 has 11 residues. The DNA for the CDR3 is TGTGCCAGCAGAAGGGGCGGGGAGCTGTTTTTT. Amino acids: CASRRGGELFF.

The V gene is TRBV5-1, the J gene TRBJ2-1; 8 bases match TRBD2. The trim removed 1 base at V and 4 bases at J, leaving 25 bases unmatched. CDR3 length: 22 amino acids. The germline V gene encodes CDR1 SGHRS and CDR2 YFSETQ. CDR3 sequence: CASSLYLPPSGYKRYEYNEQFF. DNA for the CDR3: TGCGCCAGCAGCTTGTATCTCCCCCCTAGCGGGTACAAGCGGTACGAGTACAATGAGCAGTTCTTC. Drawing the rest from reference TRBV5-1 and TRBJ2-1, the complete variable domain is KAGVTQTPRYLIKTRGQQVTLSCSPISGHRSVSWYQQTPGQGLQFLFEYFSETQRNKGNFPGRFSGRQFSNSRSEMNVSTLELGDSALYLCASSLYLPPSGYKRYEYNEQFFGPGTRLTVL.